This T cell receptor beta chain was recorded in a study of blood T cell repertoires in COVID-19. As for the study in general: Samples representing acute and convalescent COVID-19 were sourced from the United States, Italy and Spain. T cells, B-cell-depleted T cells, or PBMCs supplied cDNA or gDNA.

Germline V lookup: CDR1 SEHNR, CDR2 FQNEAQ (reference sequence). CDR3 length: 14 residues. The ends lost 5 bases at V and 2 bases at J; junction bases unmatched: 3. Study processing details: Amplification from reference gene primers served as the basis for estimated nucleated cell counts. Assay used: immunoSEQ multiplex PCR; TCRdb lists only in-frame clones, some missing. V, J and clone size are taken as reported in that table, and D and trimming were inferred from the DNA itself. This sample has approximately 38,000 clones, with approximately 92% found just once. The sequenced material came from peripheral blood. V is TRBV7-9 and J is TRBJ2-3; 8 bases line up with TRBD1. This TCR came from a man aged 25 to 40 with active or convalescent COVID-19. CDR3 region: CASSDRGNTDTQYF. CDR3 in DNA: TGTGCCAGCAGCGACAGGGGCAACACAGATACGCAGTATTTT.